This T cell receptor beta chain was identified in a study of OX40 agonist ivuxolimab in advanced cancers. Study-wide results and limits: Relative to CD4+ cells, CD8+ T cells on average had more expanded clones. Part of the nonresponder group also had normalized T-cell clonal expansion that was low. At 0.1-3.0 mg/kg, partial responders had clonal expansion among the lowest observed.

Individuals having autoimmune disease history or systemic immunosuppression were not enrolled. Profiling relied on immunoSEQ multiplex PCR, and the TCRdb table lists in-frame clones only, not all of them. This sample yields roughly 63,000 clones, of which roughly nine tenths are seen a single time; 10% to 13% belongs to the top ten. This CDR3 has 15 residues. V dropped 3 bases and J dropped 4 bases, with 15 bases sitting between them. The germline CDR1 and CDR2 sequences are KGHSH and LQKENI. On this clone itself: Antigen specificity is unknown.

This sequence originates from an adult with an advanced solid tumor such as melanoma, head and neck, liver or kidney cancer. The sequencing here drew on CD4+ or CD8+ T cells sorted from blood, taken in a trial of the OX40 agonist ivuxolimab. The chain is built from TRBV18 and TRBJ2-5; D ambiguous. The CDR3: CASSPAVAFGETQYF. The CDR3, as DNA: TGTGCCAGCTCACCCGCTGTTGCGTTCGGAGAGACCCAGTACTTC.